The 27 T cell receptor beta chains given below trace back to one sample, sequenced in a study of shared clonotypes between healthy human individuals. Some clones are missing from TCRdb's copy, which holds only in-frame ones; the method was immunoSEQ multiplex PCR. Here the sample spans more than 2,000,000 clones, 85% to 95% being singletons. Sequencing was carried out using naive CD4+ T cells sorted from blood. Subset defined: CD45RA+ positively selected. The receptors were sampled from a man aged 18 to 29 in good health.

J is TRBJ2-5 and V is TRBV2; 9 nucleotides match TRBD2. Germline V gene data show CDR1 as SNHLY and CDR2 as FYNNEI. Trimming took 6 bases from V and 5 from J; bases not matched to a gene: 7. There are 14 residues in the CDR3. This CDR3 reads CASRWGTSSETQYF. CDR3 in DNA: TGTGCCAGCAGATGGGGGACTAGCTCGGAGACCCAGTACTTC.

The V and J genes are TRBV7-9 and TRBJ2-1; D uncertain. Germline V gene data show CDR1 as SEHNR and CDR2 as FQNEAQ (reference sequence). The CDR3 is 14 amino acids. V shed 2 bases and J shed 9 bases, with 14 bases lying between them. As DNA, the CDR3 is TGTGCCAGCAGCTTACTCGGTGCCCCAATTGAGCAGTTCTTC. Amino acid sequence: CASSLLGAPIEQFF.

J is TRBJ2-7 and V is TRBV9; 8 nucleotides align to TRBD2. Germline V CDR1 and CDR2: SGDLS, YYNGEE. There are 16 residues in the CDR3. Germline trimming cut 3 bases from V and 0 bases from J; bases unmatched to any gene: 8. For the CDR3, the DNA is TGTGCCAGCAGCGCGACCCCACTAGCGGCCTCCTACGAGCAGTACTTC. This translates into CASSATPLAASYEQYF.

The CDR3 DNA is TGTGCCAGTTCCCATTCCAACTCCGGGACTAGTGTTCTGCAGTTCTTC. It specifies CASSHSNSGTSVLQFF. The rearrangement joins TRBV25-1 to TRBJ2-1, with TRBD2 identical over 8 bases. Germline V gene data show CDR1 as MGHDK and CDR2 as SYGVNS. The CDR3 length is 16 residues. The junction had 22 bases not matched to a gene; V was cut back by 9 bases and J by 12 bases.

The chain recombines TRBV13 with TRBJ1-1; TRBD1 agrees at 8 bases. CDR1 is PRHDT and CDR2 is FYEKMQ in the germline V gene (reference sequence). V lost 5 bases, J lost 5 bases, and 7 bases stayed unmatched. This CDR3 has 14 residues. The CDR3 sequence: CASSITGGRTEAFF. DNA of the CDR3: TGTGCCAGCAGCATTACAGGGGGGCGGACTGAAGCTTTCTTT.

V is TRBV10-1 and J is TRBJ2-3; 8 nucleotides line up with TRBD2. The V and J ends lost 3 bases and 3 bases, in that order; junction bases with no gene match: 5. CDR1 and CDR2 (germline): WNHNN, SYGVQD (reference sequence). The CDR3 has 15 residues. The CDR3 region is CASSDGGGRTDTQYF. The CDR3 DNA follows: TGCGCCAGCAGTGACGGCGGGGGGCGAACAGATACGCAGTATTTT.

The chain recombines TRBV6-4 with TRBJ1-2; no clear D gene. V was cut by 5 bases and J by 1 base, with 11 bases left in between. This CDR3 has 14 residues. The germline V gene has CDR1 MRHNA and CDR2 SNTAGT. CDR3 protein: CASSLPRSNYGYTF. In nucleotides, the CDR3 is TGTGCCAGCAGTCTCCCCCGAAGTAACTATGGCTACACCTTC.

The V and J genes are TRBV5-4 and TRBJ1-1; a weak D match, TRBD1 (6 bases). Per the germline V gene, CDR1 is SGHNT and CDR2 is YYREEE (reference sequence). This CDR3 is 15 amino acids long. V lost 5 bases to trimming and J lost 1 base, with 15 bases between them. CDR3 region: CASSSATGANTEAFF. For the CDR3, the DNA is TGTGCCAGCAGTTCCGCGACAGGAGCGAACACTGAAGCTTTCTTT.

Here the CDR3 DNA reads TGTGCCAGCACCCCGCCTGGGGGGAATCAGCCCCAGCATTTT. It yields the protein CASTPPGGNQPQHF. The genes are TRBV6-6 and TRBJ1-5, with D possibly TRBD1 on 5 matching bases. The length of the CDR3 is 14 residues. V was pared by 7 bases and J by 4 bases, with 14 bases between. The germline V gene encodes CDR1 MNHNY and CDR2 SVGAGI (reference sequence).

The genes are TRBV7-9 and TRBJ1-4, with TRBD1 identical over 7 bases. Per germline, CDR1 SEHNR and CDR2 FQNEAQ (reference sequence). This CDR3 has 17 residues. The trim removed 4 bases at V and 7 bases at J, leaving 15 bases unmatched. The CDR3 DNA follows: TGTGCCAGCAGCTCATCGGGCAGGGGGGGAGTGAGTGAAAAACTGTTTTTT. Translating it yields CASSSSGRGGVSEKLFF.

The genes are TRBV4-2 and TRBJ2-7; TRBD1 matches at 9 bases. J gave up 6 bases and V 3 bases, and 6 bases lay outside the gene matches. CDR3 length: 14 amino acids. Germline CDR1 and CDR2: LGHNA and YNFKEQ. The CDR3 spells CASSHAGTGTEQYF. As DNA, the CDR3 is TGTGCCAGCAGCCACGCCGGGACAGGGACCGAGCAGTACTTC.

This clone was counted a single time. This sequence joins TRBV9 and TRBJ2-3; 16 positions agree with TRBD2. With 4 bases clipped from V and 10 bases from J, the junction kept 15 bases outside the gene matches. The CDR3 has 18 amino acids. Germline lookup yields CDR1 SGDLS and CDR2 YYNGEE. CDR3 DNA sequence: TGTGCCAGCAGCTCGGGACTAGCGGGGGGGCCTGTGATCAGGCCGCAGTATTTT. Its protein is CASSSGLAGGPVIRPQYF.

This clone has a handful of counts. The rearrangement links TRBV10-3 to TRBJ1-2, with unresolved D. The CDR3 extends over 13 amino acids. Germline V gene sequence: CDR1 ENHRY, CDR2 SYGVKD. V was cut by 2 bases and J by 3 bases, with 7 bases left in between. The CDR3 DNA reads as TGTGCCATCAGTGAGGACGGATACTATGGCTACACCTTC. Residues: CAISEDGYYGYTF.

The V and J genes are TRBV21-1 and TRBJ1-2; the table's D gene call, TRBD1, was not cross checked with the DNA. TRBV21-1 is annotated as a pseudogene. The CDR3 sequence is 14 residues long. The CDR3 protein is CASATSGVDYGYTF. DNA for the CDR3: TGTGCCAGCGCTACTTCAGGGGTGGACTATGGCTACACCTTC.

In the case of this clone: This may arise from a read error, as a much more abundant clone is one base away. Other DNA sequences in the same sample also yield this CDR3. Here the CDR3 DNA reads TGCGCCAGCAGCTTGGGTCAGAACACCGGGGAGCTGTTTTTT. Translating it yields CASSLGQNTGELFF. This chain uses TRBV5-1 with TRBJ2-2; D call uncertain. The V end lost 0 bases, the J end lost 1 base, and 4 bases lay between the germline ends. Looked up from germline, CDR1 is SGHRS and CDR2 is YFSETQ. This CDR3 has 14 residues.

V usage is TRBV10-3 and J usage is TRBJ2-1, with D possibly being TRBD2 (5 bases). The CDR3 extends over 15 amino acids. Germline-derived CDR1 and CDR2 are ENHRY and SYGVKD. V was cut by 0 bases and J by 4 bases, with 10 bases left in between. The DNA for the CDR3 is TGTGCCATCAGTGAGTCTATCTCGGGATACAATGAGCAGTTCTTC. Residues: CAISESISGYNEQFF.

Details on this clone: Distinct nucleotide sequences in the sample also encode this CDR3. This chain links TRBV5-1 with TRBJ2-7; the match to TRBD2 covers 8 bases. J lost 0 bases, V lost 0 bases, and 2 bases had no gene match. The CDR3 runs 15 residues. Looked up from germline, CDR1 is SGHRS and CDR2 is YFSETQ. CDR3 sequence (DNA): TGCGCCAGCAGCTTGGGCGGGGGGCCCTCCTACGAGCAGTACTTC. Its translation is CASSLGGGPSYEQYF.

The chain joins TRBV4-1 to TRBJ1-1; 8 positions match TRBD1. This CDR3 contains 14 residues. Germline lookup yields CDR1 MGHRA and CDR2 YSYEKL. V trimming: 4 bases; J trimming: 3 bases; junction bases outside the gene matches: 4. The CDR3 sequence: CASSRLQGDTEAFF. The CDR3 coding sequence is TGCGCCAGCAGCCGCCTACAGGGGGACACTGAAGCTTTCTTT.

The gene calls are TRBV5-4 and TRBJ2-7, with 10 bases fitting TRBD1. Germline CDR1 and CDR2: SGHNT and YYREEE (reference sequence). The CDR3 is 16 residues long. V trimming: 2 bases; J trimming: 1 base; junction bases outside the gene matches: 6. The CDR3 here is CASSFPRGQGSYEQYF. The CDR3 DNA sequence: TGTGCCAGCAGCTTTCCCCGGGGACAGGGGTCCTACGAGCAGTACTTC.

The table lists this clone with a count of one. Here the CDR3 reads CASSVAGTGSADTQYF. CDR3 bases: TGTGCCAGCAGTGTAGCGGGGACAGGGAGTGCAGATACGCAGTATTTT. The V gene is TRBV2, the J gene TRBJ2-3; a possible D gene is TRBD1 (9 bases). The germline CDR1 and CDR2 sequences are SNHLY and FYNNEI. CDR3 size: 16 residues. The ends were cut back, 4 bases at V and 4 bases at J, with 18 bases in the middle.

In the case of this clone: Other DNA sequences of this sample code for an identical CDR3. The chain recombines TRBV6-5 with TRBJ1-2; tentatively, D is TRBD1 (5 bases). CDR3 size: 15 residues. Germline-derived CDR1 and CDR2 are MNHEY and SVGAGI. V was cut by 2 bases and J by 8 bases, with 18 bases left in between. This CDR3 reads CASSYLGADTSGYTF. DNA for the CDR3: TGTGCCAGCAGTTACCTAGGGGCGGACACATCAGGCTACACCTTC.

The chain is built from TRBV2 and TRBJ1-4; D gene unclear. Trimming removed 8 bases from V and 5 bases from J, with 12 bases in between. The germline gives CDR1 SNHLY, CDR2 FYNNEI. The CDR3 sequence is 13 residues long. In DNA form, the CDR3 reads TGTGCCAGCGGGAGAGGACGGAATGAAAAACTGTTTTTT. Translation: CASGRGRNEKLFF.

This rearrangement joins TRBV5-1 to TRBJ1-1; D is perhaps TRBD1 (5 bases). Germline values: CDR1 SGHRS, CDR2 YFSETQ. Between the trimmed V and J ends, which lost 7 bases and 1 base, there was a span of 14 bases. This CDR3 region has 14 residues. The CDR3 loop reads CASGEGRGNTEAFF. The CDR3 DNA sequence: TGCGCCAGCGGGGAGGGGAGGGGGAACACTGAAGCTTTCTTT.

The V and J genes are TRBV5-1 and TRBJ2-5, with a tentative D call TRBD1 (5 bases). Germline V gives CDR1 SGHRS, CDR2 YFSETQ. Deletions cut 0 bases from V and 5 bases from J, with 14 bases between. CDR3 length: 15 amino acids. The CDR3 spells CASSLDGALVETQYF. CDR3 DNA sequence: TGCGCCAGCAGCTTGGATGGGGCCTTAGTCGAGACCCAGTACTTC.

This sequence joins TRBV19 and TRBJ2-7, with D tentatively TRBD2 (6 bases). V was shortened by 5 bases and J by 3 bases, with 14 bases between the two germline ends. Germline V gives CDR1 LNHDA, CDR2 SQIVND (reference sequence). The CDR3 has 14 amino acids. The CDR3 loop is CASSPTGAGYEQYF. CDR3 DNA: TGTGCCAGTAGTCCCACGGGAGCTGGCTACGAGCAGTACTTC.

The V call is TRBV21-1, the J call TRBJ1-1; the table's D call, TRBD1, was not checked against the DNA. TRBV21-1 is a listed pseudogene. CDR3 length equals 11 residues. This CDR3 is CASSLGEKAFF. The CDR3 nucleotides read TGTGCCAGCAGCTTGGGCGAAAAGGCTTTCTTT.

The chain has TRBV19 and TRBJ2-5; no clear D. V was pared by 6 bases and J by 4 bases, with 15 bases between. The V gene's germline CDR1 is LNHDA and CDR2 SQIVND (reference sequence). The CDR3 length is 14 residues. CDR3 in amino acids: CASSLTQKGETQYF. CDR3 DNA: TGTGCCAGTAGCCTGACCCAGAAGGGAGAGACCCAGTACTTC.